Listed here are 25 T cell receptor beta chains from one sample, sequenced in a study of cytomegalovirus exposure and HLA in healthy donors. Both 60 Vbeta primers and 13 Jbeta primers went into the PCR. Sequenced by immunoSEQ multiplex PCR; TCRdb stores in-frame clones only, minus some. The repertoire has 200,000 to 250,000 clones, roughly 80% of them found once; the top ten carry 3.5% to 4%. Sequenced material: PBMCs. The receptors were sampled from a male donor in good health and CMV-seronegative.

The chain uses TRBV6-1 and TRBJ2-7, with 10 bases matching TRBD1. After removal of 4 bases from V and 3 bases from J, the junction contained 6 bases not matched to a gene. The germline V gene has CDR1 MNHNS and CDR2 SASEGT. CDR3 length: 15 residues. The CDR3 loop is CASSAYGTGDYEQYF. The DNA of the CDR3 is TGTGCCAGCAGTGCGTACGGGACAGGGGACTACGAGCAGTACTTC.

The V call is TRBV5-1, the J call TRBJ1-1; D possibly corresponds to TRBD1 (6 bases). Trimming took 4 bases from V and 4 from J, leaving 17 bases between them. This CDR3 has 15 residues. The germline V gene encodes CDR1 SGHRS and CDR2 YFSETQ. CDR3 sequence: CASSLTTGPTTEAFF. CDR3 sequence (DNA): TGCGCCAGCAGCCTGACGACAGGTCCCACCACTGAAGCTTTCTTT.

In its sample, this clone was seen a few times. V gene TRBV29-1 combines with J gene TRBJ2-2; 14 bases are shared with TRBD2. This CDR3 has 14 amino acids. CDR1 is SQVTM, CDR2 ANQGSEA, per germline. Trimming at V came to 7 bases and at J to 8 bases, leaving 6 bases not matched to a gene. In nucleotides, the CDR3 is TGCAGCGGTGGGACTAGCGGGAGTTTGGGGGAGCTGTTTTTT. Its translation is CSGGTSGSLGELFF.

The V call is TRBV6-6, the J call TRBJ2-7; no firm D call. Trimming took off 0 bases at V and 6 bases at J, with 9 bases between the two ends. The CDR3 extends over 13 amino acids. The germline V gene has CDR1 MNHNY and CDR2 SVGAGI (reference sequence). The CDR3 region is CASSYSAHTEQYF. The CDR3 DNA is TGTGCCAGCAGTTACTCGGCTCATACCGAGCAGTACTTC.

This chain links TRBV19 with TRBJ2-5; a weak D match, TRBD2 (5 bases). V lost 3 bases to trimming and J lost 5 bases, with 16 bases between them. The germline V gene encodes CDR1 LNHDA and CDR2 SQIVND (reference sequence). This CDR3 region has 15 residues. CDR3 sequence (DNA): TGTGCCAGTAGTATTACTCGCGCCTCGGGGGAGACCCAGTACTTC. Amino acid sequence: CASSITRASGETQYF.

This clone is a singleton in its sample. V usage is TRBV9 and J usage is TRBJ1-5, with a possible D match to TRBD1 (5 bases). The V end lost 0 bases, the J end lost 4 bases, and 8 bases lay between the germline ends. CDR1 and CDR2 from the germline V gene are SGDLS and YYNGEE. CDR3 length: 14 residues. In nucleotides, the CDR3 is TGTGCCAGCAGCGTAGAGGCAGGGAATCAGCCCCAGCATTTT. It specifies CASSVEAGNQPQHF.

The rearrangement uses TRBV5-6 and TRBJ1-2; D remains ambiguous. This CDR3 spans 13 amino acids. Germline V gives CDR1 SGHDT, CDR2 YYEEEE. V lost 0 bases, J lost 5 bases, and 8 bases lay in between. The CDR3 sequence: CASSLEQWYGYTF. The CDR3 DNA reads TGTGCCAGCAGCTTGGAACAGTGGTATGGCTACACCTTC.

CDR3 in amino acids: CASSQINRGAGPYSAQHF. The CDR3 bases are TGCGCCAGCAGCCAGATCAACAGGGGCGCGGGTCCCTATAGTGCCCAGCATTTT. The gene calls are TRBV4-1 and TRBJ1-5; 7 bases are a match to TRBD1. Trimming cost V 3 bases and J 11 bases; bases outside gene matches: 22. CDR1 and CDR2 from the germline V gene are MGHRA and YSYEKL. This CDR3 spans 18 amino acids.

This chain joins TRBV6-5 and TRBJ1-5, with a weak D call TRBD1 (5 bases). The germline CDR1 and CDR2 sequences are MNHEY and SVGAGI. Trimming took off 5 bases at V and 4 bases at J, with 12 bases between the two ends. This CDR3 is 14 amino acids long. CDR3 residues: CASSDTPGNQPQHF. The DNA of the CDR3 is TGTGCCAGCAGTGACACCCCAGGGAATCAGCCCCAGCATTTT.

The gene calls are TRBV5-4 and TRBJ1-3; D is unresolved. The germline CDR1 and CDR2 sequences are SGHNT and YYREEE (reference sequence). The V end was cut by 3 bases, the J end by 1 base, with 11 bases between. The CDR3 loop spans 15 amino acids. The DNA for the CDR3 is TGTGCCAGCAGCTCCCCACGGGGATCTGGAAACACCATATATTTT. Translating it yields CASSSPRGSGNTIYF.

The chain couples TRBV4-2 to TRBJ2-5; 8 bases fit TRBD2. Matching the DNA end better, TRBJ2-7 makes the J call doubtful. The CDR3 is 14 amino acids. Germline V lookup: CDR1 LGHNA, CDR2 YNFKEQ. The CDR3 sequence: CASSRGSGDYEQYF. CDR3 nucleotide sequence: TGTGCCAGCAGCCGAGGTAGCGGGGATTACGAGCAGTACTTC.

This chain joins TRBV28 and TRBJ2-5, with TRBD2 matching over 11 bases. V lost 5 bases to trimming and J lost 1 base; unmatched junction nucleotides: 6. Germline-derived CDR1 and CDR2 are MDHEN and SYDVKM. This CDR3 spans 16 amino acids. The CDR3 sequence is CASSGHSGRGQETQYF. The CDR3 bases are TGTGCCAGCAGTGGACATAGCGGGAGGGGCCAAGAGACCCAGTACTTC. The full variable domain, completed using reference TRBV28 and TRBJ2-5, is DVKVTQSSRYLVKRTGEKVFLECVQDMDHENMFWYRQDPGLGLRLIYFSYDVKMKEKGDIPEGYSVSREKKERFSLILESASTNQTSMYLCASSGHSGRGQETQYFGPGTRLLVL.

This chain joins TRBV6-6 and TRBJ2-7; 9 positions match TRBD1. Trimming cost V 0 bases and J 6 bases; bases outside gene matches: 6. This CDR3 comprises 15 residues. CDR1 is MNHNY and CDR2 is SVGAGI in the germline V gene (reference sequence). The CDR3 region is CASSYSPGTGLEQYF. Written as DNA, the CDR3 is TGTGCCAGCAGTTACTCCCCCGGGACAGGGCTCGAGCAGTACTTC.

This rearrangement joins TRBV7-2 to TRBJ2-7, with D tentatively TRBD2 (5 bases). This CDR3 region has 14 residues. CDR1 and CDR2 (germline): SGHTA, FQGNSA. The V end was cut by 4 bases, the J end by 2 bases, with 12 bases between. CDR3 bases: TGTGCCAGCAGCTGGACTTCTACCCCCTACGAGCAGTACTTC. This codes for CASSWTSTPYEQYF.

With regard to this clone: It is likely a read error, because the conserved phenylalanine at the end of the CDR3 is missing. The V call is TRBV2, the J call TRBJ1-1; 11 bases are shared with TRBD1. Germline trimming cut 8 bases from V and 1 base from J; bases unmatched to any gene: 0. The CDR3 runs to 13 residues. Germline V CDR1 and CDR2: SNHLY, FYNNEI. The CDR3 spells CASGQGANTEAFL. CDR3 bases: TGTGCCAGCGGACAGGGGGCGAACACTGAAGCTTTCCTT.

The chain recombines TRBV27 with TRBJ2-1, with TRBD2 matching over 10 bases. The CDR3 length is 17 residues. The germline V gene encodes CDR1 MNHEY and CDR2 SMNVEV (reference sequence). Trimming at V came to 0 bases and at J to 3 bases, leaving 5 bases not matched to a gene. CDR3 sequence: CASSLSMSSGSYNEQFF. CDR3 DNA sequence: TGTGCCAGCAGTTTATCTATGTCTAGCGGGAGCTACAATGAGCAGTTCTTC.

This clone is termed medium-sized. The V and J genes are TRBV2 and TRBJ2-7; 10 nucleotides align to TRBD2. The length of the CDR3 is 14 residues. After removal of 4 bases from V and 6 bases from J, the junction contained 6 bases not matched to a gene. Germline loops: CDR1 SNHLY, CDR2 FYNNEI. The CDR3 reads CASSGASGSFEQYF. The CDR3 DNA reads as TGTGCCAGCAGTGGTGCTAGCGGGAGTTTCGAGCAGTACTTC.

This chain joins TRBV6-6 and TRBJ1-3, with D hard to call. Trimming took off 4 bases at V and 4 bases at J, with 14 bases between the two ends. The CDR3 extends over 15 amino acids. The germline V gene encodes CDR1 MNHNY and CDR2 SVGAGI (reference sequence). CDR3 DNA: TGTGCCAGCAGTTCGTATGTATTCTCCGGAAACACCATATATTTT. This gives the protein CASSSYVFSGNTIYF.

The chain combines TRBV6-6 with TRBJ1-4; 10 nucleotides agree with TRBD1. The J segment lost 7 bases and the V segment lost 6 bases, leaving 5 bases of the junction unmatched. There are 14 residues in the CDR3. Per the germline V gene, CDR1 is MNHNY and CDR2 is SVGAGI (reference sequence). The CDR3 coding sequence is TGTGCCAGCAGGGGGACAGGGGCTATTGAAAAACTGTTTTTT. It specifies CASRGTGAIEKLFF.

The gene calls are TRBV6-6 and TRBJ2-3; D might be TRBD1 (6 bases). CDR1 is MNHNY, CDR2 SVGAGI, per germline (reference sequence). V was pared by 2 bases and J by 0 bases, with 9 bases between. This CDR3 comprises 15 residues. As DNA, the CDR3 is TGTGCCAGCAGTTACGGGGGCTTTAGCACAGATACGCAGTATTTT. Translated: CASSYGGFSTDTQYF.

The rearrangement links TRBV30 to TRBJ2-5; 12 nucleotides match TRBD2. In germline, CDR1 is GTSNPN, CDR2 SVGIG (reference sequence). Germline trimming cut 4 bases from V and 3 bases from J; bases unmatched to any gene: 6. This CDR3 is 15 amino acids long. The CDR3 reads CAWTSGRAWKETQYF. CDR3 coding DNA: TGTGCCTGGACTAGCGGGAGGGCCTGGAAAGAGACCCAGTACTTC. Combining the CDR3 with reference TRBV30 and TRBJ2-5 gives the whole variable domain SQTIHQWPATLVQPVGSPLSLECTVEGTSNPNLYWYRQAAGRGLQLLFYSVGIGQISSEVPQNLSASRPQDRQFILSSKKLLLSDSGFYLCAWTSGRAWKETQYFGPGTRLLVL.

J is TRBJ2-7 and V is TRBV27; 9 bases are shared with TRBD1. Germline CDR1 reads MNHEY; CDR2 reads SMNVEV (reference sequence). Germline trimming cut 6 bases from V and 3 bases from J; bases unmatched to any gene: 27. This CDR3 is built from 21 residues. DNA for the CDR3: TGTGCCAGCAGACACTCAAATCGGGACAGGGTCCTCCCCCTCTCAAACTACGAGCAGTACTTC. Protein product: CASRHSNRDRVLPLSNYEQYF.

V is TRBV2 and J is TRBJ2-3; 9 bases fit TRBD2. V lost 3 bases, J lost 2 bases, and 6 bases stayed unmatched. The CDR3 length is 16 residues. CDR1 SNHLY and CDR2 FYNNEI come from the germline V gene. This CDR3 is CASSELLAGLTDTQYF. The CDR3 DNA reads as TGTGCCAGCAGTGAGTTACTAGCGGGCCTCACAGATACGCAGTATTTT.

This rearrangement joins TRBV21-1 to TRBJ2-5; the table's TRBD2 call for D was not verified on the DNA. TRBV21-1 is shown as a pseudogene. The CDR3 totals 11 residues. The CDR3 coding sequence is TGTGCCAGCCGCCGGGGAGAGACCCAGTACTTC. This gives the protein CASRRGETQYF.

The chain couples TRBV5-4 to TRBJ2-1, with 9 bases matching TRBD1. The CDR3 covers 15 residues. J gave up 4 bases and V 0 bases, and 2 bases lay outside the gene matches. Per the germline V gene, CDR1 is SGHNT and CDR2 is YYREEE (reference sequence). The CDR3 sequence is CASSLVGTGYNEQFF. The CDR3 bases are TGTGCCAGCAGCTTGGTGGGGACAGGGTACAATGAGCAGTTCTTC.